Following are 10 T cell receptor beta chains from one sample sequenced in a study of somatic mutations in cytotoxic T cells in rheumatoid arthritis. Measured with immunoSEQ multiplex PCR; TCRdb has only the in-frame clones, and not every one. Here the sample spans some 20,000 clones, 68% being singletons. Material for sequencing was CD8+ T cells sorted from blood. The receptors originated from an adult with rheumatoid arthritis.

As regards this clone: Other DNA sequences from this sample encode an identical CDR3 as well. The V gene is TRBV18, the J gene TRBJ2-2; D call uncertain. Trimming removed 1 base from V and 4 bases from J, with 4 bases in between. The CDR3 totals 13 residues. Per the germline V gene, CDR1 is KGHSH and CDR2 is LQKENI. Here the CDR3 reads CASSPQGTGELFF. In DNA form, the CDR3 reads TGTGCCAGCTCACCACAGGGCACCGGGGAGCTGTTTTTT.

The chain combines TRBV7-9 with TRBJ2-1, with no clear D. Looked up from germline, CDR1 is SEHNR and CDR2 is FQNEAQ (reference sequence). The CDR3 contains 11 residues. Trimming took 1 base from V and 10 from J, leaving 5 bases between them. CDR3 sequence: CASSLVREQFF. The CDR3, as DNA: TGTGCCAGCAGCTTAGTTAGAGAGCAGTTCTTC.

This clone has a handful of counts. The chain combines TRBV30 with TRBJ1-1; D call uncertain. The CDR3 length is 13 residues. V lost 1 base, J lost 10 bases, and 16 bases lay in between. CDR1 is GTSNPN, CDR2 SVGIG, per germline (reference sequence). The chain's CDR3 is CAWSDETHGTAFF. DNA for the CDR3: TGTGCCTGGAGTGATGAAACTCACGGCACAGCTTTCTTT.

The chain uses TRBV19 and TRBJ1-2; perhaps TRBD1 as D (5 bases). Trimming shortened V by 4 bases and J by 7 bases, and 19 bases separated the two germline ends. This CDR3 is 15 amino acids long. Germline-derived CDR1 and CDR2 are LNHDA and SQIVND (reference sequence). Here the CDR3 DNA reads TGTGCCAGTAGTACGGGACCGATGGCGTCATTTGGCTACACCTTC. Translating it yields CASSTGPMASFGYTF.

This clone was recorded a few times. This sequence joins TRBV6-1 and TRBJ2-6; 10 positions agree with TRBD1. CDR1 is MNHNS and CDR2 is SASEGT in the germline V gene. With V trimmed by 7 bases and J by 6 bases, 6 bases remained unmatched. There are 15 residues in the CDR3. CDR3 bases: TGTGCCAGCAATAGACAGGGGGCCTCGGCCAACGTCCTGACTTTC. Protein product: CASNRQGASANVLTF.

This clone showed up just a few times. V is TRBV27 and J is TRBJ1-5, with D perhaps matching TRBD1 (5 bases). Germline V gene sequence: CDR1 MNHEY, CDR2 SMNVEV (reference sequence). The CDR3 has 14 residues. The V and J ends lost 1 base and 7 bases respectively, with 11 bases between them. In nucleotides, the CDR3 is TGTGCCAGCAGTTTATTGGGGGGATACCAGCCCCAGCATTTT. Translated: CASSLLGGYQPQHF.

The rearrangement links TRBV7-9 to TRBJ1-4; 8 positions match TRBD1. The V gene's germline CDR1 is SEHNR and CDR2 FQNEAQ (reference sequence). V dropped 5 bases and J dropped 3; count of bases not matched to a gene: 5. This CDR3 region has 15 residues. CDR3 region: CASSLKTGANEKLFF. CDR3 in DNA: TGTGCCAGCAGCCTGAAGACAGGGGCTAATGAAAAACTGTTTTTT.

This chain links TRBV6-5 with TRBJ1-3; D remains unclear. Between the trimmed V and J ends, which lost 6 bases and 4 bases, there was a span of 16 bases. The CDR3 runs 15 residues. Germline-derived CDR1 and CDR2 are MNHEY and SVGAGI. CDR3 in amino acids: CASSQWEIGGNTIYF. CDR3 DNA sequence: TGTGCCAGCAGCCAATGGGAGATAGGAGGAAACACCATATATTTT.

In its sample, this clone ranks as medium-sized (0.01 to 0.1%). CDR3 coding DNA: TGTGCCAGCGGAGAAAGCGGGTTCGGGAATAATTCACCCCTCCACTTT. Its translation is CASGESGFGNNSPLHF. The rearrangement uses TRBV9 and TRBJ1-6; D gene unclear. The CDR3 is 16 residues long. Germline CDR1 is SGDLS and CDR2 is YYNGEE. Trimming removed 7 bases from V and 5 bases from J, with 19 bases in between.

This clone has just a few counts. The chain uses TRBV7-2 and TRBJ1-1; D unclear. V lost 4 bases and J lost 3, with 6 bases in between. CDR1 and CDR2 (germline): SGHTA, FQGNSA. CDR3 length: 12 residues. The DNA of the CDR3 is TGTGCCAGCAGCTCCGGCTACACTGAAGCTTTCTTT. As protein: CASSSGYTEAFF.